One TCR beta chain is described in this entry. There are many counts of this clonotype. The target of this receptor is not known. Within one base of it there is no much larger clone, and no base qualities were kept. This entry is derived from a study of T and B cells in COVID-19 patients (dated by TCRdb to the early 2020s). About the investigation overall: Using TRB and IGH repertoire sequencing of peripheral blood, the study characterized adaptive immunity in COVID-19 patients who had active infection or had recovered. A couple of patients were included in both the recovered and active cohorts because samples were available from active disease and after recovery. In the active-infection cohort, about 90% of the 20 patients had comorbidities linked to unfavorable COVID-19 outcome. A recovered cohort comprised more than 15 patients contributing 20 samples, mostly after mild to moderate COVID-19 managed as outpatients. Repertoire analyses used an age-matched reference group of approximately 40 healthy donors who were negative for COVID-19 antibodies as the comparison. As many as 9 follow-up blood samples were taken per patient, and some of the samples covered different disease stages within the same individual. Of the approximately 21 patients in the active-infection cohort, approximately eleven were critically ill and needed mechanical ventilation or ECMO. The recovered cohort had a median age of about 34 years, compared with approximately 63 years in the active-infection cohort. The repository of TCR and BCR sequences included about 69 time points from over 35 patients, and more than 7.5 million TCR sequences were analysed.

TRB repertoires were amplified using roughly 230-550 ng of genomic DNA isolated from blood. Taken from the germline V gene (reference sequence), the CDR1 and CDR2 loops are DFQATT and SNEGSKA. V loses 6 bases at its end and J loses 3 bases; junction bases beyond the gene matches: 7. The CDR3 spans 13 residues, from the cysteine through the phenylalanine. Only the CDR3 DNA stays, 39 bases, in frame from base 1. The listed sequencing device is Illumina MiSeq. TRB rearrangements were amplified by multiplex PCR with BIOMED2 TRB-A/B primer pools. Illumina-compatible adapters and 7-nucleotide sample barcodes were attached to the amplicons in two consecutive PCRs. Phusion HS II polymerase was used for all library PCRs. Amplicons were purified from gel with the NucleoSpin Gel and PCR Clean-up kit, quantified on Qubit, and pooled at 4 nM. Amplicon pool quality was checked on an Agilent 2100 Bioanalyzer before Illumina next-generation sequencing. The authors' pipeline ran thus. Annotation of TRB rearrangements was performed with MiXCR 3.0.8 using the default MiXCR reference library. Sequences with fewer than 2 reads and non-productive reads were filtered out, and every unique CDR3 nucleotide sequence was treated as a single clone. Clonality, diversity, richness and V-J gene usage were calculated in R 3.5.1. GLIPH2 was used to cluster TCRs based on CDR3 similarity, and OLGA was used to calculate the generation probabilities. Only GLIPH2 clusters with at least four unique TCR clonotypes present in at least three individuals were retained. TCRdb trimmed public reads at Q25 via fastp, called clones via MiXCR and kept in-frame beta chains. Here each entry gathers all rows of one CDR3 protein and keeps the most common genes and DNA. In this record, the V and J calls reflect TCRdb's handling and not the investigators' own analysis. For this sample there are about 1,100 distinct CDR3 sequences; under 20% appear just once. The leading ten clones occupy approximately 40% of the sample.

General findings and caveats noted by the study authors: The cohort was judged too small for assessing how HLA contributes to COVID-19 susceptibility or severity. During active COVID-19 the TRB repertoires were highly clonal, but at recovery diversity and richness rose above the levels seen in healthy donors. The reported TCR clusters were stated to require prospective validation before clinical use. A total of some 2,400 exclusive TCR clusters, including 30 to 40 low-pGen clusters, were found in the recovered cohort. Few blood samples were available from mildly ill patients while symptoms were present, and early samples from severe cases were likewise scarce. In patients with COVID-19, the usage of TRBV/TRBJ genes was reported to be strongly skewed. Specific T cell subsets (CD4+/Treg/CD8+) and sorted SARS-CoV-2-responsive or tetramer+ T cells had not yet been sequenced, and these experiments were ongoing.

Sequencing used blood. The receptor chain draws on TRBV20-1 and TRBJ2-7; TRBD1 matches 8 bases in the middle. The clonotype comes from a human donor with active COVID-19. The nucleotides read TGCAGTGCGCCGGGACAGGCGTACTACGAGCAGTACTTC. It is translated as CSAPGQAYYEQYF.